Presented here are 29 T cell receptor beta chains from one specimen sequenced in a study of cytomegalovirus exposure and HLA in healthy donors. PCR amplification relied on 60 Vbeta primers (plus 13 Jbeta primers). Method: immunoSEQ multiplex PCR; TCRdb's copy keeps in-frame clones and lacks some. The data hold 150,000 to 200,000 clones, with just under 80% observed a single time. The sample was PBMCs. The receptors come from a man between 18 and 29 years old in good health and CMV-seropositive.

This rearrangement joins TRBV2 to TRBJ1-5; 10 nucleotides match TRBD1. Germline CDR1 SNHLY, CDR2 FYNNEI. V gave up 7 bases and J gave up 9 bases; unmatched junction bases: 12. The CDR3 is 15 residues long. CDR3 in amino acids: CASTPWGQGRGPQHF. The CDR3 coding sequence is TGTGCCAGCACCCCTTGGGGACAGGGGAGGGGGCCCCAGCATTTT. The complete variable domain, with remaining parts taken from reference TRBV2 and TRBJ1-5, reads EPEVTQTPSHQVTQMGQEVILRCVPISNHLYFYWYRQILGQKVEFLVSFYNNEISEKSEIFDDQFSVERPDGSNFTLKIRSTKLEDSAMYFCASTPWGQGRGPQHFGDGTRLSIL.

The chain joins TRBV6-1 to TRBJ1-2; the match to TRBD1 covers 8 bases. V lost 7 bases, J lost 4 bases, and 8 bases stayed unmatched. The CDR3 consists of 14 residues. Germline V gene lookup returns CDR1 MNHNS and CDR2 SASEGT. The DNA of the CDR3 is TGTGCCAGCATCGGGACAGGAGGGATCTATGGCTACACCTTC. Its translation: CASIGTGGIYGYTF.

The rearrangement uses TRBV6-5 and TRBJ2-1; D is ambiguous. The CDR3 sequence is 16 residues long. Germline V gene lookup returns CDR1 MNHEY and CDR2 SVGAGI. V dropped 2 bases and J dropped 2 bases, with 13 bases sitting between them. The CDR3, as DNA: TGTGCCAGCAGTTACCGGTCGGCGACTGCCTACAATGAGCAGTTCTTC. Amino acids: CASSYRSATAYNEQFF.

This clone was counted a single time. The chain links TRBV2 to TRBJ2-7, with a tentative D call TRBD1 (6 bases). The CDR3 sequence is 16 residues long. V dropped 0 bases and J dropped 4 bases, with 16 bases sitting between them. CDR1 is SNHLY, CDR2 FYNNEI, per germline. CDR3 DNA: TGTGCCAGCAGTGAAGCATCGGCAGGGGAACCTTACGAGCAGTACTTC. Its translation is CASSEASAGEPYEQYF.

The V call is TRBV9, the J call TRBJ1-2; weak D call: TRBD1 (6 bases). The ends were cut back, 7 bases at V and 3 bases at J, with 10 bases in the middle. This CDR3 region has 12 residues. The V gene's germline CDR1 is SGDLS and CDR2 YYNGEE. For the CDR3, the DNA is TGTGCCAGCGGGGGCGGTGACTATGGCTACACCTTC. It specifies CASGGGDYGYTF.

This clone was seen only a few times. The rearrangement links TRBV29-1 to TRBJ1-1, with D uncertain. This CDR3 is built from 13 residues. V was cut by 5 bases and J by 4 bases, with 14 bases left in between. Germline-derived CDR1 and CDR2 are SQVTM and ANQGSEA. CDR3 loop: CSVPRALSTEAFF. CDR3 nucleotides: TGCAGCGTTCCGAGGGCCCTCTCCACTGAAGCTTTCTTT.

Only one count was recorded for this clone. The chain employs TRBV27 and TRBJ2-7; D may be TRBD2 (6 bases). CDR3 length equals 13 residues. Germline CDR1 and CDR2: MNHEY and SMNVEV (reference sequence). Deletions cut 4 bases from V and 2 bases from J, with 9 bases between. CDR3 protein: CASSWGEPYEQYF. CDR3 DNA: TGTGCCAGCAGTTGGGGGGAACCCTACGAGCAGTACTTC.

The CDR3 is CASSSGQGVNTEAFF. CDR3 DNA: TGTGCCAGCAGCTCGGGACAGGGGGTGAACACTGAAGCTTTCTTT. The rearrangement links TRBV7-6 to TRBJ1-1, with 11 bases aligning to TRBD1. This CDR3 region has 15 residues. CDR1 and CDR2 (germline): SGHVS, FNYEAQ. The V segment lost 4 bases and the J segment 0 bases; nucleotides outside the gene matches: 1.

The CDR3 DNA reads TGTGCTTCACAGACAGGGAGGAACACCGGGGAGCTGTTTTTT. Protein sequence: CASQTGRNTGELFF. The V call is TRBV19, the J call TRBJ2-2, with TRBD1 identical over 7 bases. Per the germline V gene, CDR1 is LNHDA and CDR2 is SQIVND (reference sequence). This CDR3 is built from 14 residues.

V usage is TRBV5-4 and J usage is TRBJ2-1; tentatively, D is TRBD2 (7 bases). Between the trimmed V and J ends, which lost 1 base and 6 bases, there was a span of 17 bases. This CDR3 contains 16 residues. Germline V gene sequence: CDR1 SGHNT, CDR2 YYREEE (reference sequence). As DNA, the CDR3 is TGTGCCAGCAGCTTGTATAGTGGGGGGGCTGCCAATGAGCAGTTCTTC. Its protein product is CASSLYSGGAANEQFF.

This chain links TRBV18 with TRBJ1-1; TRBD1 might be the D (6 bases). The CDR3 loop spans 14 amino acids. V was trimmed by 3 bases and J by 1 base, leaving 9 bases between them. CDR1 KGHSH and CDR2 LQKENI come from the germline V gene. In DNA, the CDR3 is TGTGCCAGCTCACCCTCGACAGGGAACACTGAAGCTTTCTTT. Translation gives CASSPSTGNTEAFF. Filled out from reference TRBV18 and TRBJ1-1, the complete variable domain reads NAGVMQNPRHLVRRRGQEARLRCSPMKGHSHVYWYRQLPEEGLKFMVYLQKENIIDESGMPKERFSAEFPKEGPSILRIQQVVRGDSAAYFCASSPSTGNTEAFFGQGTRLTVV.

This chain connects TRBV5-1 to TRBJ2-7; 10 bases are shared with TRBD1. V gave up 0 bases and J gave up 6 bases; unmatched junction bases: 6. The CDR3 spans 15 residues. Germline V gene sequence: CDR1 SGHRS, CDR2 YFSETQ. The CDR3 bases are TGCGCCAGCAGCTTGGCCCCGGGACAGGGGAGCGAGCAGTACTTC. Protein: CASSLAPGQGSEQYF. Together with reference TRBV5-1 and TRBJ2-7, the CDR3 gives the full variable domain: KAGVTQTPRYLIKTRGQQVTLSCSPISGHRSVSWYQQTPGQGLQFLFEYFSETQRNKGNFPGRFSGRQFSNSRSEMNVSTLELGDSALYLCASSLAPGQGSEQYFGPGTRLTVT.

J is TRBJ2-2 and V is TRBV27, with 7 bases matching TRBD1. Germline V CDR1 and CDR2: MNHEY, SMNVEV (reference sequence). The J segment lost 3 bases and the V segment lost 3 bases, leaving 10 bases of the junction unmatched. This CDR3 has 17 residues. CDR3 DNA sequence: TGTGCCAGCAGTTTCGTGTTGAGGGGGCCCCACACCGGGGAGCTGTTTTTT. This encodes CASSFVLRGPHTGELFF.

CDR3 coding DNA: TGTGCCAGCGCCAGCGGAAACTCCTACAATGAGCAGTTCTTC. Its protein is CASASGNSYNEQFF. The rearrangement uses TRBV27 and TRBJ2-1; possible D gene TRBD2, 5 bases. Trimming took off 8 bases at V and 0 bases at J, with 11 bases between the two ends. The CDR3 consists of 14 residues. Per the germline V gene, CDR1 is MNHEY and CDR2 is SMNVEV (reference sequence).

This chain joins TRBV7-2 and TRBJ2-3, with D possibly being TRBD2 (6 bases). Germline CDR1 SGHTA, CDR2 FQGNSA. The CDR3 contains 14 residues. Trimming shortened V by 3 bases and J by 0 bases, and 7 bases separated the two germline ends. The CDR3 DNA follows: TGTGCCAGCAGCTTGGCGGGAAGCACAGATACGCAGTATTTT. Its protein is CASSLAGSTDTQYF.

The J gene is TRBJ2-7, the V gene TRBV5-1, with TRBD1 matching 10 bases. There are 15 residues in the CDR3. V was pared by 0 bases and J by 7 bases, with 7 bases of the junction left unmatched. Germline V gene data show CDR1 as SGHRS and CDR2 as YFSETQ. CDR3 coding DNA: TGCGCCAGCAGCTTGGGGGGACAGGGGTCGAGAGAGCAGTACTTC. Translation: CASSLGGQGSREQYF.

The V call is TRBV6-1, the J call TRBJ1-3; the D is unclear. The CDR3 consists of 16 residues. Germline CDR1 MNHNS, CDR2 SASEGT. V dropped 2 bases and J dropped 3 bases, with 14 bases sitting between them. The CDR3 region has the DNA TGTGCCAGCAGTGAATCACTCACCCGTGGTGGAAACACCATATATTTT. Translating it yields CASSESLTRGGNTIYF.

The chain uses TRBV19 and TRBJ2-2; D is perhaps TRBD2 (5 bases). The CDR3 sequence is 15 residues long. Deletions cut 7 bases from V and 0 bases from J, with 12 bases between. In germline, CDR1 is LNHDA, CDR2 SQIVND (reference sequence). CDR3 DNA: TGTGCCAGTACCGGAGGAACCGCGAACACCGGGGAGCTGTTTTTT. This sequence encodes CASTGGTANTGELFF.

The V call is TRBV6-5, the J call TRBJ1-5; no definite D call. Between the trimmed V and J ends, which lost 6 bases and 7 bases, there was a span of 13 bases. Germline lookup yields CDR1 MNHEY and CDR2 SVGAGI. The CDR3 runs to 13 residues. CDR3: CASSWRRGQPQHF. CDR3 bases: TGTGCCAGCAGCTGGAGGAGAGGCCAGCCCCAGCATTTT.

This rearrangement joins TRBV9 to TRBJ1-3, with a weak D call TRBD1 (5 bases). This CDR3 is built from 16 residues. Trimming cost V 0 bases and J 1 base, with 11 bases left between them. CDR1 and CDR2 from the germline V gene are SGDLS and YYNGEE. The CDR3 nucleotides read TGTGCCAGCAGCGTAGGAGTCGGGGGTTCTGGAAACACCATATATTTT. This gives the protein CASSVGVGGSGNTIYF.

The chain employs TRBV7-6 and TRBJ2-7; tentative D call: TRBD2 (5 bases). The germline V gene has CDR1 SGHVS and CDR2 FNYEAQ. This CDR3 contains 15 residues. Trimming removed 3 bases from V and 7 bases from J, with 19 bases in between. The CDR3 here is CASSLMIGEPQEQYF. The CDR3 nucleotides read TGTGCCAGCAGCTTGATGATCGGGGAACCACAGGAGCAGTACTTC.

V usage is TRBV4-1 and J usage is TRBJ2-3, with 7 bases fitting TRBD2. Losses at the gene ends were 3 bases for V and 4 bases for J; bases not matched to a gene: 7. This CDR3 has 15 residues. Germline values: CDR1 MGHRA, CDR2 YSYEKL. DNA for the CDR3: TGCGCCAGCAGCCATCCGGTGGGGGGGGCAGATACGCAGTATTTT. Its translation is CASSHPVGGADTQYF.

This chain links TRBV18 with TRBJ2-5; D remains ambiguous. The CDR3 runs to 14 residues. Germline V gene lookup returns CDR1 KGHSH and CDR2 LQKENI. Trimming pared 0 bases from V and 2 bases from J, leaving 7 bases between. The CDR3, as DNA: TGTGCCAGCTCACCACCTTCGCGGCAAGAGACCCAGTACTTC. Translated: CASSPPSRQETQYF.

The chain uses TRBV15 and TRBJ2-7, with 10 bases that match TRBD1. The germline V gene has CDR1 LNHNV and CDR2 YYDKDF (reference sequence). This CDR3 comprises 13 residues. The V gene end was trimmed by 3 bases and the J gene end by 4 bases; junction bases not matched to a gene: 0. In DNA, the CDR3 is TGTGCCACCAGCAGGGACAGGGGGTACGAGCAGTACTTC. Translating it yields CATSRDRGYEQYF.

The gene calls are TRBV6-1 and TRBJ2-3; possibly TRBD2 for D (6 bases). This CDR3 has 15 residues. CDR1 is MNHNS and CDR2 is SASEGT in the germline V gene. The V gene lost 1 base and the J gene lost 4 bases, with 12 bases spanning the gap. The CDR3 sequence is CASSEVGGAADTQYF. The CDR3 DNA is TGTGCCAGCAGTGAAGTCGGAGGGGCGGCAGATACGCAGTATTTT.

J is TRBJ2-7 and V is TRBV9; D is perhaps TRBD1 (8 bases). The CDR3 loop spans 14 amino acids. Germline CDR1 SGDLS, CDR2 YYNGEE. Trimming pared 4 bases from V and 2 bases from J, leaving 13 bases between. The CDR3 is CASSRTGRAYEQYF. The CDR3 DNA is TGTGCCAGCAGCCGGACAGGGAGGGCCTACGAGCAGTACTTC.

The chain is built from TRBV30 and TRBJ2-7, with TRBD1 matching over 8 bases. The germline V gene has CDR1 GTSNPN and CDR2 SVGIG (reference sequence). The CDR3 totals 14 residues. V dropped 2 bases and J dropped 2; count of bases not matched to a gene: 5. CDR3 region: CAWSLGTGPYEQYF. CDR3 in DNA: TGTGCCTGGAGTTTGGGGACAGGTCCCTACGAGCAGTACTTC.

The table lists this clone with a few counts. The chain couples TRBV6-6 to TRBJ1-2; possible D gene TRBD1, 5 bases. V lost 4 bases to trimming and J lost 6 bases, with 21 bases between them. The CDR3 totals 16 residues. Germline V gives CDR1 MNHNY, CDR2 SVGAGI (reference sequence). The CDR3 sequence: CASSSPRDFYHHGYTF. CDR3 DNA sequence: TGTGCCAGCAGTTCCCCTCGGGACTTCTACCACCATGGCTACACCTTC.

The DNA of the CDR3 is TGCAGCGTTGACAGGGGAACCGGGGAGCTGTTTTTT. Translation: CSVDRGTGELFF. The gene calls are TRBV29-1 and TRBJ2-2; D may be TRBD1 (6 bases). CDR1 and CDR2 (germline): SQVTM, ANQGSEA. Trimming left V 3 bases short and J 5 bases short, with 7 bases between. The CDR3 covers 12 residues.